These T cell receptor beta chains were read from a single sample in a study of lymphopenia after photon versus proton radiotherapy. The method was immunoSEQ multiplex PCR; TCRdb's version includes in-frame clones alone and lacks a portion of them. The sample lists 50,000 or so clones; under 95% were seen once. The specimen was peripheral blood, collected from a patient treated with photon-based radiotherapy. The origin of the receptors is a woman in her 40s with cholangiocarcinoma. Both conserved end residues are part of each CDR3. D genes are given only for firm matches. The size entry is marked missing in some rows and otherwise reads once, few, many or a size class.

D: TRBD1; V: TRBV5-6; size: NA; J: TRBJ2-7; DNA: TGTGCCAGCAGCCATAAATCTCGACAGGGGGGTTTCTACGAGCAGTACTTC; CDR3: CASSHKSRQGGFYEQYF
D: NA; V: TRBV6-5; size: NA; J: TRBJ1-5; DNA: TGTGCCAGCAGACACCGGGGCGACAATCAGCCCCAGCATTTT; CDR3: CASRHRGDNQPQHF
D: NA; V: TRBV7-7; size: NA; J: TRBJ2-2; DNA: TGTGCTAGCAGCTCCTACTCGGGGCAGGGCAACACCGGGGAGCTGTTTTTT; CDR3: CASSSYSGQGNTGELFF
D: NA; V: TRBV7-3; size: NA; J: TRBJ1-6; DNA: TGTGCCAGCAGCCCAGGGGCGCGGGATTCACCCCTCCACTTT; CDR3: CASSPGARDSPLHF
D: NA; V: TRBV10-1; size: NA; J: TRBJ2-1; DNA: TGCGCCAGCAGGGGTTACAATGAGCAGTTCTTC; CDR3: CASRGYNEQFF
D: TRBD1; V: TRBV27; size: NA; J: TRBJ1-1; DNA: TGTGCCAGCAGTTGGGACAGCTTGAACACTGAAGCTTTCTTT; CDR3: CASSWDSLNTEAFF
D: TRBD2; V: TRBV7-9; size: NA; J: TRBJ2-1; DNA: TGTGCCAGCAGCTTAGCGACTAGCGGGAGTATCTACAATGAGCAGTTCTTC; CDR3: CASSLATSGSIYNEQFF
D: NA; V: TRBV4-2; size: NA; J: TRBJ1-2; DNA: TGTGCCAGCAGCCAAGATACCCGGGACCGCCCAAACACCTTC; CDR3: CASSQDTRDRPNTF
D: NA; V: TRBV7-2; size: NA; J: TRBJ2-7; DNA: TGTGCCAGCAGCTTACGGAGCGAGCAGTACTTC; CDR3: CASSLRSEQYF
D: NA; V: TRBV29-1; size: NA; J: TRBJ2-1; DNA: TGCAGCGTTGTTCTGGGCGGATTTAGCAATGAGCAGTTCTTC; CDR3: CSVVLGGFSNEQFF
D: TRBD2; V: TRBV7-2; size: few; J: TRBJ2-2; DNA: TGTGCCAGCAGCTCTTCCCCCGGGACTAGCGGGAACACCGGGGAGCTGTTTTTT; CDR3: CASSSSPGTSGNTGELFF
D: NA; V: TRBV10-2; size: once; J: TRBJ1-1; DNA: TGCGCCGTATTGGCATTTGCTGAAGCTTTCTTT; CDR3: CAVLAFAEAFF
D: NA; V: TRBV28; size: NA; J: TRBJ2-4; DNA: TGTGCCAGCAGGCCTAGGGGTTCAGCCAAAAACATTCAGTACTTC; CDR3: CASRPRGSAKNIQYF
D: NA; V: TRBV6-6; size: NA; J: TRBJ1-2; DNA: TGTGCCAGCAGTAACAGGGAGTGTCACTATGGCTACACCTTC; CDR3: CASSNRECHYGYTF
D: TRBD1; V: TRBV6-5; size: NA; J: TRBJ2-2; DNA: TGTGCCAGCAGTTCGGGACAGGGAGTCTCCGGGGAGCTGTTTTTT; CDR3: CASSSGQGVSGELFF
D: NA; V: TRBV9; size: NA; J: TRBJ1-1; DNA: TGTGCCAGCAGCGTAGTACAGGAGAACACTGAAGCTTTCTTT; CDR3: CASSVVQENTEAFF
D: NA; V: TRBV18; size: NA; J: TRBJ1-4; DNA: TGTGCCAGCTCACCGGGGGTAGGCGAAAAACTGTTTTTT; CDR3: CASSPGVGEKLFF
D: NA; V: TRBV6-6; size: once; J: TRBJ1-4; DNA: TGTGCCAGCAGTTACGGATCCTATAGCTCTAATGAAAAACTGTTTTTT; CDR3: CASSYGSYSSNEKLFF
D: NA; V: TRBV7-9; size: NA; J: TRBJ2-1; DNA: TGTGCCAGCAGCTTAGGGGGCTATGAGCAGTTCTTC; CDR3: CASSLGGYEQFF
D: NA; V: TRBV5-6; size: once; J: TRBJ1-2; DNA: TGTGCCAGCAGCTGGGGGAATATCGGGAACTATGGCTACACCTTC; CDR3: CASSWGNIGNYGYTF
D: NA; V: TRBV7-2; size: NA; J: TRBJ2-2; DNA: TGTGCCAGCAGCCCCGGCAGGGAGCTGTTTTTT; CDR3: CASSPGRELFF
D: TRBD1; V: TRBV7-3; size: NA; J: TRBJ2-6; DNA: TGTGCCAGCAGCTTGACCGGGACAGCCTTTTCTGGGGCCAACGTCCTGACTTTC; CDR3: CASSLTGTAFSGANVLTF
D: NA; V: TRBV15; size: NA; J: TRBJ1-1; DNA: TGTGCCACCAGCAGAGAGGTGAACACTGAAGCTTTCTTT; CDR3: CATSREVNTEAFF
D: TRBD1; V: TRBV11-2; size: NA; J: TRBJ1-1; DNA: TGTGCCAGCAGCGTACAGGGGAGTAGCACTGAAGCTTTCTTT; CDR3: CASSVQGSSTEAFF